This entry features one T cell receptor (beta chain) sequence. The antigen remains undetermined. Treatment specified: roughly 20 received Ad26.COV2.S at low or high dose, single or two shots; a few received placebo; per-sample allocation not given. Day 63 after the first vaccine or placebo injection was the time point for sampling. Whoever gave the sample was an adult aged 18-55 years in Boston. This specimen belongs to a study of Ad26.COV2.S vaccination and SARS-CoV-2 variants. Study-wide points: People who got the vaccine or the placebo had similar non-spike TCR breadth.

The assay was immunoSEQ multiplex PCR, and TCRdb's table has in-frame clones only and misses some. The table has roughly 390,000 clones, around 85% seen once; the top ten hold around 3.4%. This sample comprised peripheral blood, obtained in a trial of Ad26.COV2.S vaccine versus placebo. The origin of this receptor is a person between 18 and 59 years old who received the Ad26.COV2.S COVID-19 vaccine or a placebo.

CDR3 nucleotide sequence: TGTGCCAGCAGCCGCCGGGACATCGGGAATGAGCAGTTCTTC. Encoded protein: CASSRRDIGNEQFF. This chain uses TRBV7-6 with TRBJ2-1, with D perhaps TRBD1 (6 bases). This CDR3 has 14 amino acids. Trimming removed 5 bases from V and 7 bases from J, with 15 bases in between. Germline V gives CDR1 SGHVS, CDR2 FNYEAQ.